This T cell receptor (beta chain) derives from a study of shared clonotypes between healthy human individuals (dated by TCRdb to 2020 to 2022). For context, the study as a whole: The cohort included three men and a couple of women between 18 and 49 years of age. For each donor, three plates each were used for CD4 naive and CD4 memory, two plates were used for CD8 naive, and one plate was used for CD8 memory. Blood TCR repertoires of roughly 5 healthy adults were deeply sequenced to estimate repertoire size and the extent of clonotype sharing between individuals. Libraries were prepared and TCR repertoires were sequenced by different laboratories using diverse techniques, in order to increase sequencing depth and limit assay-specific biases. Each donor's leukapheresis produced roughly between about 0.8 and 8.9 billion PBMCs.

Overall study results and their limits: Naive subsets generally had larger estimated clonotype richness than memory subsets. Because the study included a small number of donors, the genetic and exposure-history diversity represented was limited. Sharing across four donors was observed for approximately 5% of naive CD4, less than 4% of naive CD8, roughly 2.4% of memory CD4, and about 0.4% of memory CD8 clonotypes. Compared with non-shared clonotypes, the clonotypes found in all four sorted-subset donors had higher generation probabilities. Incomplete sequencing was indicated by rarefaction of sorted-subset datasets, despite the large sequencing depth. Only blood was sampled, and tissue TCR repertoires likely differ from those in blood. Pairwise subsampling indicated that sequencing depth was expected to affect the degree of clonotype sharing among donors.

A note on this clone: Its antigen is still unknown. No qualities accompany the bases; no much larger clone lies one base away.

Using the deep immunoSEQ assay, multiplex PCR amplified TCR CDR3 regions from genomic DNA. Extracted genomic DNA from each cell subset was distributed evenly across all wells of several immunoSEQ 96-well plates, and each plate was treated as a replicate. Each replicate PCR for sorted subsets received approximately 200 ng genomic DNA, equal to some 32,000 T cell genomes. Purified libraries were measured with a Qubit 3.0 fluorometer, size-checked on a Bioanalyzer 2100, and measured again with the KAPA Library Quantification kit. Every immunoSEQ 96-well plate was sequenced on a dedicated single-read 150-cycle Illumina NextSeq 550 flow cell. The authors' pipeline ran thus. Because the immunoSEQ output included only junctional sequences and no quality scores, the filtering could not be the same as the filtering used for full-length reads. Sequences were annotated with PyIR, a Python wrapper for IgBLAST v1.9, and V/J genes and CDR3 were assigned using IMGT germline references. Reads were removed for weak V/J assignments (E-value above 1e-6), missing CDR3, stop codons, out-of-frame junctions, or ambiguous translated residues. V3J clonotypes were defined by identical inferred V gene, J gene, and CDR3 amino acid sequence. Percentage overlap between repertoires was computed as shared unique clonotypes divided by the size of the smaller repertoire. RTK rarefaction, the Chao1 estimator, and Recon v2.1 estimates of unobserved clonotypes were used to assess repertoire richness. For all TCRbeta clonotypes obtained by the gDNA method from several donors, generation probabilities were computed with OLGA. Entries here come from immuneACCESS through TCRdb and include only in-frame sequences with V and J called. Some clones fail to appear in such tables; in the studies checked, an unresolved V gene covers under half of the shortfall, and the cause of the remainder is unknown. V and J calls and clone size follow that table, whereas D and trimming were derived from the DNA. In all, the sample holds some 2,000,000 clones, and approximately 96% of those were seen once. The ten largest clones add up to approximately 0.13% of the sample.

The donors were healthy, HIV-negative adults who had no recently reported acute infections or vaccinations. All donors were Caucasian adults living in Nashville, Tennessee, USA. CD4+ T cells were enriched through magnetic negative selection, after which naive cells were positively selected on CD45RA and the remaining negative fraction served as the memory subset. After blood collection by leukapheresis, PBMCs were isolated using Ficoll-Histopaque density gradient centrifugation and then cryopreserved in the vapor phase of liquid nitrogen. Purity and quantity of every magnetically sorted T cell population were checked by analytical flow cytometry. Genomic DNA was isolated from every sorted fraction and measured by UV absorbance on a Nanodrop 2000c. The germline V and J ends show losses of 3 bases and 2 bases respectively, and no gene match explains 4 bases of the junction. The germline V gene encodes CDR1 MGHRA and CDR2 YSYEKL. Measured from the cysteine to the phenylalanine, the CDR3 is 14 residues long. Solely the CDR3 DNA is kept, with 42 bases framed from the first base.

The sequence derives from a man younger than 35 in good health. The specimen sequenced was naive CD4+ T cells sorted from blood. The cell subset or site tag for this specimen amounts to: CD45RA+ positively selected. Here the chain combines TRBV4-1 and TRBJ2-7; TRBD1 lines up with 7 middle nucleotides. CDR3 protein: CASSQRTGAYEQYF. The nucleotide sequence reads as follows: TGCGCCAGCAGCCAGAGGACAGGAGCCTACGAGCAGTACTTC.